Each of the 24 T cell receptor beta chains below was sequenced from the same sample in a study of blood T cell repertoires in COVID-19. The protocol was immunoSEQ multiplex PCR, while the TCRdb copy is restricted to in-frame clones and leaves out a portion. Among approximately 200,000 clones listed, about 87% were seen once. Sequencing input: peripheral blood. These receptors all come from a woman aged 25 to 39 with acute or convalescent COVID-19.

The chain joins TRBV28 to TRBJ2-4; D unclear. The CDR3 runs 14 residues. V was cut by 8 bases and J by 0 bases, with 11 bases left in between. Looked up from germline, CDR1 is MDHEN and CDR2 is SYDVKM. The CDR3 reads CASVGGLAKNIQYF. The DNA of the CDR3 is TGTGCCAGCGTCGGCGGCCTAGCCAAAAACATTCAGTACTTC.

Here the CDR3 reads CASSVSQETQYF. In DNA, the CDR3 is TGCGCCAGCAGCGTATCCCAAGAGACCCAGTACTTC. The rearrangement joins TRBV5-1 to TRBJ2-5; D remains unclear. Trimming pared 4 bases from V and 1 base from J, leaving 5 bases between. The CDR3 contains 12 residues. The germline gives CDR1 SGHRS, CDR2 YFSETQ.

DNA of the CDR3: TGTGCCAGCAGCTTAGGGGGAGGACGATACTACGAGCAGTACTTC. It encodes CASSLGGGRYYEQYF. The chain employs TRBV7-2 and TRBJ2-7; the D gene is possibly TRBD2 (6 bases). The CDR3 runs 15 residues. Germline V CDR1 and CDR2: SGHTA, FQGNSA. Trimming removed 1 base from V and 3 bases from J, with 13 bases in between.

The CDR3 spells CATSGPYNEQFF. The CDR3 nucleotides read TGTGCCACGAGCGGGCCGTACAATGAGCAGTTCTTC. This chain uses TRBV7-9 with TRBJ2-1, with D maybe TRBD2 (6 bases). Germline-derived CDR1 and CDR2 are SEHNR and FQNEAQ (reference sequence). V shed 10 bases and J shed 4 bases, with 11 bases lying between them. CDR3 length: 12 amino acids.

The chain links TRBV14 to TRBJ2-7, with 9 positions matching TRBD2. With V trimmed by 10 bases and J by 5 bases, 21 bases remained unmatched. CDR3 length equals 17 residues. Per the germline V gene, CDR1 is SGHDN and CDR2 is FVKESK. CDR3 in amino acids: CATRVRRGGTSLHEQYF. The CDR3 bases are TGTGCCACAAGGGTCCGCCGGGGTGGGACTAGCCTACACGAGCAGTACTTC.

The chain is built from TRBV25-1 and TRBJ2-7; 9 nucleotides match TRBD1. Trimming cost V 4 bases and J 3 bases; bases outside gene matches: 4. This CDR3 has 14 residues. Germline assignment: CDR1 MGHDK and CDR2 SYGVNS. The CDR3 is CASSAGDRDYEQYF. The DNA of the CDR3 is TGTGCCAGCAGTGCCGGGGACAGGGACTACGAGCAGTACTTC.

The chain combines TRBV6-5 with TRBJ1-5; D is possibly TRBD1 (5 bases). Germline values: CDR1 MNHEY, CDR2 SVGAGI. V was trimmed by 11 bases and J by 0 bases, leaving 17 bases between them. The CDR3 extends over 15 amino acids. As DNA, the CDR3 is TGTGCCGCTGGGGGGGTGAGGAATAGCAATCAGCCCCAGCATTTT. This sequence encodes CAAGGVRNSNQPQHF.

This chain joins TRBV18 and TRBJ2-3; 8 bases are a match to TRBD2. The CDR3 is 16 amino acids. With 3 bases clipped from V and 1 base from J, the junction kept 6 bases outside the gene matches. CDR1 is KGHSH, CDR2 LQKENI, per germline. The CDR3: CASSPQSGSGTDTQYF. The CDR3 DNA sequence: TGTGCCAGCTCACCTCAAAGCGGGAGTGGCACAGATACGCAGTATTTT.

This rearrangement joins TRBV5-1 to TRBJ2-1; 14 bases map to TRBD2. This CDR3 region has 16 residues. The germline gives CDR1 SGHRS, CDR2 YFSETQ. J gave up 7 bases and V 4 bases, and 7 bases lay outside the gene matches. In nucleotides, the CDR3 is TGCGCCAGCAGCACCGGACTAGCGGGAGGTATGAATGAGCAGTTCTTC. This sequence encodes CASSTGLAGGMNEQFF.

V usage is TRBV7-9 and J usage is TRBJ2-2; TRBD2 aligns across 7 bases. V shed 2 bases and J 4 bases; nucleotides not matched to a gene: 10. The CDR3 covers 17 residues. Germline V gene lookup returns CDR1 SEHNR and CDR2 FQNEAQ (reference sequence). The CDR3 DNA follows: TGTGCCAGCAGCTTACTCGGGGAGGGCGCAATCACCGGGGAGCTGTTTTTT. This encodes CASSLLGEGAITGELFF.

The chain employs TRBV2 and TRBJ1-2, with D possibly matching TRBD1 (5 bases). The V gene lost 7 bases and the J gene lost 4 bases, with 16 bases spanning the gap. In germline, CDR1 is SNHLY, CDR2 FYNNEI. The CDR3 consists of 14 residues. The DNA for the CDR3 is TGTGCCAGCACTTCCGACAGACGCTTCTATGGCTACACCTTC. Translating gives CASTSDRRFYGYTF.

This chain joins TRBV2 and TRBJ2-1; 9 bases match TRBD2. Trimming at V came to 5 bases and at J to 6 bases, leaving 5 bases not matched to a gene. Germline V gene data show CDR1 as SNHLY and CDR2 as FYNNEI. This CDR3 contains 14 residues. The CDR3 nucleotides read TGTGCCAGCAGTAAGCTAGCGGGAAGCAATGAGCAGTTCTTC. This gives the protein CASSKLAGSNEQFF.

The chain is built from TRBV27 and TRBJ1-1; tentative D call: TRBD1 (6 bases). Germline lookup yields CDR1 MNHEY and CDR2 SMNVEV (reference sequence). V lost 5 bases to trimming and J lost 0 bases, with 10 bases between them. The CDR3 has 14 residues. Written as DNA, the CDR3 is TGTGCCAGCAGTCCGGACAGATTGAACACTGAAGCTTTCTTT. Protein sequence: CASSPDRLNTEAFF.

The rearrangement uses TRBV9 and TRBJ2-7, with 7 positions matching TRBD2. V was clipped by 0 bases and J by 6 bases; unmatched bases: 9. Germline V CDR1 and CDR2: SGDLS, YYNGEE. The CDR3 runs to 15 residues. The CDR3 DNA follows: TGTGCCAGCAGCGTAGGAGGGTCAAAGCGGGGCGAGCAGTACTTC. The encoded protein is CASSVGGSKRGEQYF.

Written as DNA, the CDR3 is TGTGCCAGCAGTTACCCACGGGACAGGATTCAAGAGACCCAGTACTTC. The encoded protein is CASSYPRDRIQETQYF. The J gene is TRBJ2-5, the V gene TRBV6-6; 8 bases fit TRBD1. Germline loops: CDR1 MNHNY, CDR2 SVGAGI (reference sequence). The CDR3 has 16 amino acids. Trimming cost V 2 bases and J 2 bases; bases outside gene matches: 7.

This sequence joins TRBV6-2 or TRBV6-3 and TRBJ2-3, with 7 positions matching TRBD2. The V segment lost 6 bases and the J segment 2 bases; nucleotides outside the gene matches: 5. CDR1 MNHEY and CDR2 SVGEGT come from the germline V gene. This CDR3 has 14 residues. The DNA for the CDR3 is TGTGCCAGCAGCCCCGGGACTAACACAGATACGCAGTATTTT. Translating gives CASSPGTNTDTQYF.

The chain recombines TRBV4-2 with TRBJ2-5; TRBD1 is a possible D gene (6 bases). The CDR3 contains 16 residues. CDR1 is LGHNA, CDR2 YNFKEQ, per germline. With 3 bases removed from V and 4 bases from J, the gap between germline ends came to 18 bases. CDR3 bases: TGTGCCAGCAGCCAGGGTCAGGGGTTACGGGGAGAGACCCAGTACTTC. It encodes CASSQGQGLRGETQYF.

This rearrangement joins TRBV20-1 to TRBJ2-7; D is ambiguous. The CDR3 contains 11 residues. Trimming removed 0 bases from V and 3 bases from J, with 3 bases in between. The germline V gene encodes CDR1 DFQATT and CDR2 SNEGSKA (reference sequence). Here the CDR3 reads CSARDNYEQYF. The CDR3 nucleotides read TGCAGTGCTAGAGATAACTACGAGCAGTACTTC.

This chain connects TRBV11-2 to TRBJ1-2; 8 bases map to TRBD1. In germline, CDR1 is SGHAT, CDR2 FQNNGV. The CDR3 extends over 13 amino acids. V shed 5 bases and J 8 bases; nucleotides not matched to a gene: 7. CDR3 region: CASSADRGSGYTF. The CDR3 bases are TGTGCCAGCAGCGCCGACAGGGGTTCGGGCTACACCTTC.

The rearrangement joins TRBV11-3 to TRBJ2-7; the match to TRBD1 covers 7 bases. The CDR3 consists of 14 residues. Germline CDR1 reads SGHNT; CDR2 reads YENEEA. Losses at the gene ends were 6 bases for V and 4 bases for J; bases not matched to a gene: 9. This CDR3 reads CASSFTGTEYEQYF. The CDR3 nucleotides are TGTGCCAGCAGTTTCACCGGGACAGAATACGAGCAGTACTTC. The whole variable domain, remainder taken from reference TRBV11-3 and TRBJ2-7, is EAGVVQSPRYKIIEKKQPVAFWCNPISGHNTLYWYLQNLGQGPELLIRYENEEAVDDSQLPKDRFSAERLKGVDSTLKIQPAELGDSAVYLCASSFTGTEYEQYFGPGTRLTVT.

The rearrangement uses TRBV4-2 and TRBJ2-1; 11 bases align to TRBD2. Per germline, CDR1 LGHNA and CDR2 YNFKEQ. The V gene end was trimmed by 0 bases and the J gene end by 6 bases; junction bases not matched to a gene: 10. The CDR3 consists of 18 residues. DNA for the CDR3: TGTGCCAGCAGCCAAGAAAACCCCTTAGCGGGAGGGCCCAATGAGCAGTTCTTC. Translating gives CASSQENPLAGGPNEQFF.

J is TRBJ2-7 and V is TRBV11-3; the match to TRBD2 covers 11 bases. The CDR3 extends over 14 amino acids. Trimming removed 1 base from V and 6 bases from J; junction bases left unmatched: 2. CDR1 is SGHNT and CDR2 is YENEEA in the germline V gene. In DNA form, the CDR3 reads TGTGCCAGCAGCTTAGTAGCGGGAGGGTCCGAGCAGTACTTC. It yields the protein CASSLVAGGSEQYF.

The chain combines TRBV18 with TRBJ2-7; tentative D call: TRBD1 (5 bases). V was cut by 4 bases and J by 4 bases, with 8 bases left in between. In germline, CDR1 is KGHSH, CDR2 LQKENI. The length of the CDR3 is 12 residues. Written as DNA, the CDR3 is TGTGCCAGCTCACGCGACAGTTACGAGCAGTACTTC. Protein: CASSRDSYEQYF.

The J gene is TRBJ1-1, the V gene TRBV7-8; the D gene is possibly TRBD1 (6 bases). CDR1 is SGHVS and CDR2 is FQNEAQ in the germline V gene. Trimming removed 1 base at V and 7 bases at J, with 10 bases between. The CDR3 is made up of 13 amino acids. CDR3 coding DNA: TGTGCCAGCAGCTTAGGTGGACAGCTTGAAGCTTTCTTT. It codes for CASSLGGQLEAFF.